This is a list of T cell receptor beta chains from one sample in a study of beta chain features in type 1 diabetes. The protocol was immunoSEQ multiplex PCR, while the TCRdb copy is restricted to in-frame clones and leaves out a portion. Of roughly 260,000 clones listed, 20% are singletons. The sequencing sample was made of naive CD4+ T cells from blood. The receptors shown here come from a woman in her thirties or forties with type 1 diabetes. Both conserved end residues are trimmed from each CDR3.

V: TRBV11-2; J: TRBJ1-1; CDR3: ASSPQYEAF
V: TRBV28; J: TRBJ2-1; CDR3: ASRWTGANEQF
V: TRBV6-1; J: TRBJ2-7; CDR3: ASSEGSKRYEQY
V: TRBV11-1; J: TRBJ2-1; CDR3: ASSKPGLADNEQF
V: TRBV2; J: TRBJ2-2; CDR3: ASSSGLAGGTGELF
V: TRBV4-3; J: TRBJ2-3; CDR3: ASSQEVAGGDTQY
V: TRBV28; J: TRBJ2-6; CDR3: ASSFRGRSGANVLT
V: TRBV27; J: TRBJ2-7; CDR3: ASSHGRGSSYEQY
V: TRBV30; J: TRBJ2-7; CDR3: AWTRPGQMGRIEQY
V: TRBV4-3; J: TRBJ2-7; CDR3: ASSQQSGASYEQY
V: TRBV19; J: TRBJ2-1; CDR3: ASSISAGSYNEQF
V: TRBV28; J: TRBJ2-2; CDR3: ATGTGGAGTGELF
V: TRBV4-3; J: TRBJ1-3; CDR3: ASSLRQGPVGNTIY
V: TRBV7-9; J: TRBJ1-1; CDR3: ASSFSTGSTEAF
V: TRBV30; J: TRBJ1-1; CDR3: AGSQGPQAF
V: TRBV7-3; J: TRBJ2-5; CDR3: ASSGQGDSRKY
V: TRBV5-1; J: TRBJ2-1; CDR3: ASSYGGDSYNEQF
V: TRBV4-1; J: TRBJ2-7; CDR3: ASSPKGGGAYEQY
V: TRBV7-9; J: TRBJ1-6; CDR3: ASSLLSSYNSPLH
V: TRBV9; J: TRBJ1-6; CDR3: ASSQGQGVSPLH
V: TRBV9; J: TRBJ2-5; CDR3: ASSGRTGGETQY
V: TRBV5-1; J: TRBJ2-5; CDR3: ASSLVLAEETQY
V: TRBV5-4; J: TRBJ2-2; CDR3: ASSLDRFTGELF
V: TRBV18; J: TRBJ1-2; CDR3: ASSPRTDSRYGYT
V: TRBV19; J: TRBJ2-5; CDR3: ASSVTSGSGETQY
V: TRBV9; J: TRBJ2-7; CDR3: ASSDSGDSYEQY
V: TRBV5-1; J: TRBJ1-1; CDR3: ASTGGTEAF
V: TRBV11-2; J: TRBJ2-2; CDR3: ASSSPDGGYTGELF
V: TRBV28; J: TRBJ2-7; CDR3: ASSLGLYEQY
V: TRBV14; J: TRBJ2-1; CDR3: ASSRPGLAEGTWF
V: TRBV30; J: TRBJ1-2; CDR3: AWSYTTGSSYT
V: TRBV29-1; J: TRBJ1-1; CDR3: SVLQGRTEAF
V: TRBV15; J: TRBJ1-5; CDR3: ATSRDDGSYSNQPQH
V: TRBV5-8; J: TRBJ1-4; CDR3: ASSVGYRSTNEKLF
V: TRBV11-2; J: TRBJ2-3; CDR3: ASSFPGADTQY
V: TRBV5-6; J: TRBJ2-7; CDR3: ASSLIDRVHEQY
V: TRBV27; J: TRBJ2-5; CDR3: ASSPKTRANTETQY
V: TRBV29-1; J: TRBJ1-1; CDR3: SGGDWNTEAF
V: TRBV9; J: TRBJ1-4; CDR3: ASSVGRIPTNEKLF
V: TRBV27; J: TRBJ2-1; CDR3: ASSPRGSGGNEQF
V: TRBV29-1; J: TRBJ2-1; CDR3: SDLSGRASEQF